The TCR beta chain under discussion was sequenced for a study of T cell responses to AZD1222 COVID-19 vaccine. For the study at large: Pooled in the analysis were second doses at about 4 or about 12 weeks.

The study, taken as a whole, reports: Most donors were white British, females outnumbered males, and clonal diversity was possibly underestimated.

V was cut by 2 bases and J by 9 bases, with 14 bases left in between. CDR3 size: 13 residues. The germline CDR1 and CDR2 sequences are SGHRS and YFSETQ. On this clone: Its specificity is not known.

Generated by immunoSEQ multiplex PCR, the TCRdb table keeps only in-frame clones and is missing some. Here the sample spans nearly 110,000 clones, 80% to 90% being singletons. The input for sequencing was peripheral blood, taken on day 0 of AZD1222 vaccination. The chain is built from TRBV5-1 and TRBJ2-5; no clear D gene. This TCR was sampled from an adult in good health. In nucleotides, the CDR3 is TGCGCCAGCAGCTTAACCGGGCCCCGGGCCCAGTACTTC. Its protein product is CASSLTGPRAQYF.